The sequence of this T cell receptor beta chain was determined in a study of cytomegalovirus exposure and HLA in healthy donors. Whole-study context: According to later analysis, the same platform produced the 130 or so validation and under 700 first-cohort repertoires. Study-level findings and limits: A later analysis found first-cohort TCR clusters tended to co-occur in the 90 to 150 validation repertoires. Listed as cytomegalovirus-associated were 150 to 200 TCR beta chains.

Donors were drawn from the roughly 130-subject validation cohort, separate from the approximately 680-subject first cohort. A word on this clone: As yet, its antigen is unknown.

Germline CDR1 is KGHSH and CDR2 is LQKENI. The CDR3 covers 13 residues. The V end lost 5 bases, the J end lost 3 bases, and 11 bases lay between the germline ends. TCRdb's table, derived via immunoSEQ multiplex PCR, lists solely in-frame clones and lacks some. The sample contains roughly 200,000 clones, about 81% of which appear only once. Sample: PBMCs. The sequence came from a woman aged 25 to 39 in good health and CMV-seronegative. V gene TRBV18 combines with J gene TRBJ2-7; D remains ambiguous. CDR3 residues: CASSTLLDYEQYF. DNA of the CDR3: TGTGCCAGCTCAACCCTCCTAGACTACGAGCAGTACTTC.